This T cell receptor (beta chain) was sequenced for a study of regulatory T cells in long-lasting Graves disease. The authors built TCR beta libraries using iRepertoire HTBI primers and Arm-PCR of CDR3 regions. TCRdb reprocessed the multiplex PCR reads via MiXCR and lists one record per CDR3 protein. The table has 300,000 to 400,000 distinct CDR3 sequences, over 15% seen once. In its sample, this clonotype was seen many times. The ends lost 5 bases at V and 0 bases at J; junction bases unmatched: 6. Germline values: CDR1 SGHAT, CDR2 FQNNGV. The CDR3 has 15 amino acids. Time point reported: newly diagnosed GD, antithyroid drugs for less than 3 months. After RNA was extracted from PBMCs, the TCR library was made from it. This same sample was also part of a study on T cells in Graves' hyperthyroidism and ophthalmopathy.

The TCR comes from a man aged 35 to 55 with Graves disease. Specimen: peripheral blood mononuclear cells (PBMCs), collected at new diagnosis, from a patient treated with antithyroid drugs. This rearrangement joins TRBV11-2 to TRBJ1-1, with 7 bases lining up with TRBD1. CDR3: CASSPAGQMNTEAFF. DNA of the CDR3: TGTGCCAGCAGCCCGGCGGGACAGATGAACACTGAAGCTTTCTTT. Using reference TRBV11-2 and TRBJ1-1 for the parts outside the CDR3, the full variable domain is EAGVAQSPRYKIIEKRQSVAFWCNPISGHATLYWYQQILGQGPKLLIQFQNNGVVDDSQLPKDRFSAERLKGVDSTLKIQPAKLEDSAVYLCASSPAGQMNTEAFFGQGTRLTVV.